These 19 T cell receptor beta chains originate from one sample sequenced in a study of blood T cell repertoires in COVID-19. Sequenced by immunoSEQ multiplex PCR; TCRdb stores in-frame clones only, minus some. Altogether roughly 200,000 clones are present, around 80% being singletons, with the ten largest covering approximately 2.9%. The sequenced material came from peripheral blood. The source is a woman of 80 years or more with active or convalescent COVID-19.

The chain links TRBV27 to TRBJ2-7, with 7 bases identical to TRBD1. V was clipped by 6 bases and J by 3 bases; unmatched bases: 8. CDR1 is MNHEY, CDR2 SMNVEV, per germline (reference sequence). The CDR3 sequence is 14 residues long. CDR3 residues: CASREDRPNYEQYF. CDR3 bases: TGTGCCAGCAGGGAGGACAGGCCCAACTACGAGCAGTACTTC.

CDR3 region: CASSFSNQPQHF. In DNA, the CDR3 is TGTGCCAGCAGTTTTTCGAATCAGCCCCAGCATTTT. The chain carries TRBV12-3 or TRBV12-4 and TRBJ1-5; no firm D call. Trimming stripped 3 bases from V and 4 bases from J, with 4 bases between. This CDR3 comprises 12 residues.

The chain employs TRBV28 and TRBJ1-5; TRBD1 agrees at 9 bases. The CDR3 runs 18 residues. CDR1 is MDHEN and CDR2 is SYDVKM in the germline V gene. The V segment lost 6 bases and the J segment 5 bases; nucleotides outside the gene matches: 17. The CDR3 reads CASSLPGWGQGSDQPQHF. Written as DNA, the CDR3 is TGTGCCAGCAGCCTCCCAGGATGGGGACAGGGATCCGATCAGCCCCAGCATTTT.

The chain couples TRBV19 to TRBJ1-5, with D hard to call. From germline, CDR1 is LNHDA and CDR2 SQIVND (reference sequence). V shed 5 bases and J shed 5 bases, with 10 bases lying between them. There are 13 residues in the CDR3. The CDR3 coding sequence is TGTGCCAGTAGTTTGTCGACTTATCAGCCCCAGCATTTT. Amino acids: CASSLSTYQPQHF.

The chain carries TRBV28 and TRBJ2-3, with 8 bases matching TRBD1. This CDR3 contains 16 residues. After removal of 7 bases from V and 2 bases from J, the junction contained 11 bases not matched to a gene. The V gene's germline CDR1 is MDHEN and CDR2 SYDVKM. CDR3 nucleotides: TGTGCCAGCACCTCCACAGGGGGACAGTTCACAGATACGCAGTATTTT. Translation: CASTSTGGQFTDTQYF.

The V call is TRBV6-5, the J call TRBJ2-3; 9 positions match TRBD1. The germline V gene encodes CDR1 MNHEY and CDR2 SVGAGI. CDR3 size: 15 residues. Trimming at V came to 6 bases and at J to 3 bases, leaving 7 bases not matched to a gene. The CDR3 reads CASRWTGVKTDTQYF. CDR3 sequence (DNA): TGTGCCAGCAGATGGACAGGGGTAAAGACAGATACGCAGTATTTT.

The chain links TRBV28 to TRBJ2-7; 10 bases fit TRBD1. Germline V gene sequence: CDR1 MDHEN, CDR2 SYDVKM. Trimming took 5 bases from V and 3 from J; bases not matched to a gene: 10. CDR3 length equals 16 residues. As DNA, the CDR3 is TGTGCCAGCAGTCCACCGCCGGGACAGGGGCGCTACGAGCAGTACTTC. Translating it yields CASSPPPGQGRYEQYF.

This clone was observed a handful of times. CDR3 residues: CASSEVPGQSYEQYF. Here the CDR3 DNA reads TGTGCCAGCAGTGAAGTCCCGGGACAAAGCTACGAGCAGTACTTC. The chain combines TRBV2 with TRBJ2-7; maybe TRBD1 (6 bases). This CDR3 is built from 15 residues. Germline assignment: CDR1 SNHLY and CDR2 FYNNEI. Trimming took off 1 base at V and 3 bases at J, with 13 bases between the two ends.

The chain employs TRBV28 and TRBJ1-5; D is perhaps TRBD1 (5 bases). Per germline, CDR1 MDHEN and CDR2 SYDVKM. The CDR3 consists of 14 residues. V lost 5 bases and J lost 9, with 17 bases in between. For the CDR3, the DNA is TGTGCCAGCAGTGGATTGGCTGGCGGGGGGCCCCAGCATTTT. It translates to CASSGLAGGGPQHF.

The chain couples TRBV5-1 to TRBJ2-6; D uncertain. Germline values: CDR1 SGHRS, CDR2 YFSETQ. The V end was cut by 4 bases, the J end by 0 bases, with 5 bases between. The length of the CDR3 is 14 residues. CDR3 bases: TGCGCCAGCAGCCAGGCCTCTGGGGCCAACGTCCTGACTTTC. As protein: CASSQASGANVLTF. The variable domain in full, completed from reference TRBV5-1 and TRBJ2-6, reads KAGVTQTPRYLIKTRGQQVTLSCSPISGHRSVSWYQQTPGQGLQFLFEYFSETQRNKGNFPGRFSGRQFSNSRSEMNVSTLELGDSALYLCASSQASGANVLTFGAGSRLTVL.

The sample holds one count of this clone. The chain couples TRBV9 to TRBJ2-5, with D possibly being TRBD1 (5 bases). The CDR3 has 15 amino acids. Per the germline V gene, CDR1 is SGDLS and CDR2 is YYNGEE. V was shortened by 0 bases and J by 1 base, with 10 bases between the two germline ends. The CDR3 is CASSVEAGFQETQYF. DNA for the CDR3: TGTGCCAGCAGCGTAGAAGCAGGGTTCCAAGAGACCCAGTACTTC.

This chain uses TRBV2 with TRBJ2-7; D perhaps matches TRBD1 (6 bases). This CDR3 is 14 amino acids long. Germline values: CDR1 SNHLY, CDR2 FYNNEI. V shed 6 bases and J shed 0 bases, with 12 bases lying between them. CDR3: CASRDTRGSYEQYF. The CDR3 bases are TGTGCCAGCAGGGACACCAGGGGCTCCTACGAGCAGTACTTC.

The chain is built from TRBV4-2 and TRBJ2-5; TRBD2 matches at 11 bases. After removal of 0 bases from V and 14 bases from J, the junction contained 5 bases not matched to a gene. Germline V gene lookup returns CDR1 LGHNA and CDR2 YNFKEQ. The CDR3 runs 13 residues. CDR3 nucleotide sequence: TGTGCCAGCAGCCAAGATACTAGCGGGGGCCCCTACTTC. This encodes CASSQDTSGGPYF.

This clone was found a few times. CDR3 sequence (DNA): TGTGCCAGCAGTCCCGGTAGCTGGACCGGGGAGCTGTTTTTT. Its protein product is CASSPGSWTGELFF. V gene TRBV7-8 combines with J gene TRBJ2-2; D is unclear. Trimming cost V 6 bases and J 5 bases, with 13 bases left between them. The CDR3 loop spans 14 amino acids. Germline assignment: CDR1 SGHVS and CDR2 FQNEAQ.

The chain is built from TRBV29-1 and TRBJ2-2; perhaps TRBD1 as D (6 bases). The CDR3 loop spans 15 amino acids. The germline V and J ends were trimmed by 6 bases and 3 bases, with 17 bases remaining between them. The V gene's germline CDR1 is SQVTM and CDR2 ANQGSEA. CDR3 in amino acids: CSVARNRADTGELFF. CDR3 sequence (DNA): TGCAGCGTAGCACGAAACAGGGCCGACACCGGGGAGCTGTTTTTT.

This chain joins TRBV19 and TRBJ2-6, with D maybe TRBD1 (5 bases). With 3 bases removed from V and 1 base from J, the gap between germline ends came to 10 bases. In germline, CDR1 is LNHDA, CDR2 SQIVND (reference sequence). This CDR3 is 16 amino acids long. The CDR3 DNA reads TGTGCCAGTAGTATTCCCCCAGGGTCTGGGGCCAACGTCCTGACTTTC. It translates to CASSIPPGSGANVLTF.

This clone was seen ten or more times. V is TRBV9 and J is TRBJ2-7; 9 bases line up with TRBD1. The germline CDR1 and CDR2 sequences are SGDLS and YYNGEE. J was trimmed by 4 bases and V by 9 bases; bases with no gene match: 14. The CDR3 totals 15 residues. As DNA, the CDR3 is TGTGCCACCGCTCTCCGGGACAGGGACTTTTACGAGCAGTACTTC. Translation: CATALRDRDFYEQYF.

This clone was seen just once. The chain carries TRBV7-9 and TRBJ1-1; no firm D call. Looked up from germline, CDR1 is SEHNR and CDR2 is FQNEAQ (reference sequence). This CDR3 region has 12 residues. The V gene lost 4 bases and the J gene lost 1 base, with 4 bases spanning the gap. CDR3 region: CASSYRNTEAFF. As DNA, the CDR3 is TGTGCCAGCAGCTACAGGAACACTGAAGCTTTCTTT. Full variable domain (remainder filled in from reference TRBV7-9 and TRBJ1-1): DTGVSQNPRHKITKRGQNVTFRCDPISEHNRLYWYRQTLGQGPEFLTYFQNEAQLEKSRLLSDRFSAERPKGSFSTLEIQRTEQGDSAMYLCASSYRNTEAFFGQGTRLTVV.

The J gene is TRBJ1-2, the V gene TRBV7-9, with a weak D call TRBD1 (6 bases). Germline CDR1 is SEHNR and CDR2 is FQNEAQ (reference sequence). V gave up 1 base and J gave up 1 base, with 10 bases separating them. This CDR3 has 15 residues. CDR3 DNA: TGTGCCAGCAGCTTAGGGAAACAGGGTAACTATGGCTACACCTTC. Protein product: CASSLGKQGNYGYTF.